This T cell receptor (beta chain) derives from a study of T cell responses to AZD1222 COVID-19 vaccine. The study, taken as a whole, reports: Seropositive status at baseline applied to only five to seven AZD1222 recipients. Reports say nearly half of spike-specific TCRs go after unmutated variant regions. Samples come after the peak T cell response, not at day 14.

Profiling relied on immunoSEQ multiplex PCR, and the TCRdb table lists in-frame clones only, not all of them. The sample has about 150,000 clones, approximately 90% seen once. Germline assignment: CDR1 SGDLS and CDR2 YYNGEE. The V end was cut by 4 bases, the J end by 4 bases, with 17 bases between. The CDR3 length is 16 residues. This clone was picked up one time. Its specificity is unknown. This sample comprised peripheral blood, obtained 28 days after the second AZD1222 dose. The TCR comes from an adult who received the AZD1222 COVID-19 vaccine. The genes are TRBV9 and TRBJ2-2; D remains ambiguous. The CDR3, as DNA: TGTGCCAGCAGCCTTGAAGCCACCCGGGTCACCGGGGAGCTGTTTTTT. Amino acid sequence: CASSLEATRVTGELFF.